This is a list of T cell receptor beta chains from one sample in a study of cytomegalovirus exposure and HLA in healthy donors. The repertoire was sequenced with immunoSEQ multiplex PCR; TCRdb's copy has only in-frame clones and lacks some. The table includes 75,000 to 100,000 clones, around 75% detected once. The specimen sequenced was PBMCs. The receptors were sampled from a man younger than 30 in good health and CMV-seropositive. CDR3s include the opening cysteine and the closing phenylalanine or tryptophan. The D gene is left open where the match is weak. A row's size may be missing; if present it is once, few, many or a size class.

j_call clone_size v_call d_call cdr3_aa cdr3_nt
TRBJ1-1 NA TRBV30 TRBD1 CAWSVRTGWATEAFF TGTGCCTGGAGTGTAAGGACAGGCTGGGCCACTGAAGCTTTCTTT
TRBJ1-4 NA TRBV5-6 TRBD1 CASSSAGGLNEKLFF TGTGCCAGCAGTTCGGCAGGGGGCCTCAATGAAAAACTGTTTTTT
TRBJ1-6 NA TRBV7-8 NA CASSPGGVVGNSPLHF TGTGCCAGCAGCCCCGGGGGGGTTGTTGGCAATTCACCCCTCCACTTT
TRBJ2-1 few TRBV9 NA CASEGVAREQFF TGTGCCTCTGAGGGGGTCGCGCGCGAGCAGTTCTTC
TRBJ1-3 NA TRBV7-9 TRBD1 CASSPQTGGEGNTIYF TGTGCCAGCAGCCCCCAGACAGGGGGCGAAGGAAACACCATATATTTT
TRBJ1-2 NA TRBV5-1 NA CASSLGQTAYGYTF TGCGCCAGCAGCTTGGGGCAGACTGCCTATGGCTACACCTTC
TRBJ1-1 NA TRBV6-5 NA CASSSGGARTEAFF TGTGCCAGCAGTTCCGGGGGGGCGCGGACTGAAGCTTTCTTT
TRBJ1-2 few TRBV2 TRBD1 CASSGTGDYGYTF TGTGCCAGCTCCGGGACAGGGGACTATGGCTACACCTTC
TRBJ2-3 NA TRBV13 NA CASSGRRAGTDTQYF TGTGCCAGCAGCGGACGGCGGGCGGGCACAGATACGCAGTATTTT
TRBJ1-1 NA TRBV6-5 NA CASRPITGYDTEAFF TGTGCCAGCAGGCCAATTACAGGGTACGACACTGAAGCTTTCTTT
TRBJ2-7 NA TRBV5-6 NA CASSTGLAPYEQYF TGTGCCAGCAGCACGGGACTCGCTCCCTACGAGCAGTACTTC
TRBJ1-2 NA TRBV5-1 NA CASSLRGQGNDGYTF TGCGCCAGCAGCTTGAGGGGCCAGGGGAACGATGGCTACACCTTC
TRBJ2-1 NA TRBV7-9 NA CASSFTGLGSYNEQFF TGTGCCAGCAGCTTTACAGGGTTGGGCTCCTACAATGAGCAGTTCTTC
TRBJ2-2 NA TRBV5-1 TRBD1 CASRSGTGGNTGELFF TGCGCCAGCAGATCCGGGACAGGAGGGAACACCGGGGAGCTGTTTTTT
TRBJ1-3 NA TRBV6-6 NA CASRDSLNTIYF TGTGCCAGCAGGGACAGCTTAAACACCATATATTTT
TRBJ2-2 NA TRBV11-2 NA CASSFSGQTTGELFF TGTGCCAGCAGCTTCTCTGGACAGACCACCGGGGAGCTGTTTTTT
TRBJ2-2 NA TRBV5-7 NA CASSSGRWEYTGELFF TGTGCCAGCAGCTCAGGGAGGTGGGAGTACACCGGGGAGCTGTTTTTT
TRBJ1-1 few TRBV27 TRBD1 CASSSGQGRTEAFF TGTGCCAGCAGTTCAGGACAGGGCCGCACTGAAGCTTTCTTT
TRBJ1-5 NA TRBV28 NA CASSEGVQPQHF TGTGCCAGCAGTGAGGGGGTTCAGCCCCAGCATTTT
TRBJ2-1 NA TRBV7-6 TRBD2 CASSLDAGGLGEQFF TGTGCCAGCAGCTTAGACGCGGGGGGGCTGGGTGAGCAGTTCTTC
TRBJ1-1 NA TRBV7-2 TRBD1 CASSSPGTGGRTEAFF TGTGCCAGCAGCTCCCCGGGGACAGGGGGCAGGACTGAAGCTTTCTTT
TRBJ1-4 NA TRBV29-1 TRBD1 CSVGTGGNEKLFF TGCAGCGTTGGGACAGGGGGGAATGAAAAACTGTTTTTT
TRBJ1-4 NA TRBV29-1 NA CSVNTDRPGGRLFF TGCAGCGTCAATACCGACAGGCCTGGCGGAAGGCTGTTTTTT
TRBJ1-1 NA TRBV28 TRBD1 CASSSSDRVDTEAFF TGTGCCAGCAGTTCCAGCGACAGGGTTGACACTGAAGCTTTCTTT
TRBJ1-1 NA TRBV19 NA CASSISPGANTEAFF TGTGCCAGTAGTATTTCTCCAGGGGCGAACACTGAAGCTTTCTTT
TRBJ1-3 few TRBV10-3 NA CAISESPTPSGNTIYF TGTGCCATCAGTGAGTCTCCCACTCCCTCTGGAAACACCATATATTTT
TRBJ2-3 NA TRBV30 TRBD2 CAWSGIAGDTQYF TGTGCCTGGAGTGGAATAGCGGGGGATACGCAGTATTTT
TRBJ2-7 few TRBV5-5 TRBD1 CASSLDVGTAYEQYF TGTGCCAGCAGCTTGGATGTCGGGACAGCCTACGAGCAGTACTTC
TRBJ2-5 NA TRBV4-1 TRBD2 CASARLAGGGSQETQYF TGCGCCAGCGCCCGACTAGCGGGGGGTGGGAGCCAAGAGACCCAGTACTTC
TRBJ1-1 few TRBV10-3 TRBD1 CATRQGAMNTEAFF TGTGCCACCCGACAGGGGGCTATGAACACTGAAGCTTTCTTT
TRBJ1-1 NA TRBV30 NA CAWKDRWNTEAFF TGTGCCTGGAAAGACAGGTGGAACACTGAAGCTTTCTTT
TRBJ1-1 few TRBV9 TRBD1 CASSTGQPGTEAFF TGTGCCAGCAGCACGGGACAGCCCGGCACTGAAGCTTTCTTT